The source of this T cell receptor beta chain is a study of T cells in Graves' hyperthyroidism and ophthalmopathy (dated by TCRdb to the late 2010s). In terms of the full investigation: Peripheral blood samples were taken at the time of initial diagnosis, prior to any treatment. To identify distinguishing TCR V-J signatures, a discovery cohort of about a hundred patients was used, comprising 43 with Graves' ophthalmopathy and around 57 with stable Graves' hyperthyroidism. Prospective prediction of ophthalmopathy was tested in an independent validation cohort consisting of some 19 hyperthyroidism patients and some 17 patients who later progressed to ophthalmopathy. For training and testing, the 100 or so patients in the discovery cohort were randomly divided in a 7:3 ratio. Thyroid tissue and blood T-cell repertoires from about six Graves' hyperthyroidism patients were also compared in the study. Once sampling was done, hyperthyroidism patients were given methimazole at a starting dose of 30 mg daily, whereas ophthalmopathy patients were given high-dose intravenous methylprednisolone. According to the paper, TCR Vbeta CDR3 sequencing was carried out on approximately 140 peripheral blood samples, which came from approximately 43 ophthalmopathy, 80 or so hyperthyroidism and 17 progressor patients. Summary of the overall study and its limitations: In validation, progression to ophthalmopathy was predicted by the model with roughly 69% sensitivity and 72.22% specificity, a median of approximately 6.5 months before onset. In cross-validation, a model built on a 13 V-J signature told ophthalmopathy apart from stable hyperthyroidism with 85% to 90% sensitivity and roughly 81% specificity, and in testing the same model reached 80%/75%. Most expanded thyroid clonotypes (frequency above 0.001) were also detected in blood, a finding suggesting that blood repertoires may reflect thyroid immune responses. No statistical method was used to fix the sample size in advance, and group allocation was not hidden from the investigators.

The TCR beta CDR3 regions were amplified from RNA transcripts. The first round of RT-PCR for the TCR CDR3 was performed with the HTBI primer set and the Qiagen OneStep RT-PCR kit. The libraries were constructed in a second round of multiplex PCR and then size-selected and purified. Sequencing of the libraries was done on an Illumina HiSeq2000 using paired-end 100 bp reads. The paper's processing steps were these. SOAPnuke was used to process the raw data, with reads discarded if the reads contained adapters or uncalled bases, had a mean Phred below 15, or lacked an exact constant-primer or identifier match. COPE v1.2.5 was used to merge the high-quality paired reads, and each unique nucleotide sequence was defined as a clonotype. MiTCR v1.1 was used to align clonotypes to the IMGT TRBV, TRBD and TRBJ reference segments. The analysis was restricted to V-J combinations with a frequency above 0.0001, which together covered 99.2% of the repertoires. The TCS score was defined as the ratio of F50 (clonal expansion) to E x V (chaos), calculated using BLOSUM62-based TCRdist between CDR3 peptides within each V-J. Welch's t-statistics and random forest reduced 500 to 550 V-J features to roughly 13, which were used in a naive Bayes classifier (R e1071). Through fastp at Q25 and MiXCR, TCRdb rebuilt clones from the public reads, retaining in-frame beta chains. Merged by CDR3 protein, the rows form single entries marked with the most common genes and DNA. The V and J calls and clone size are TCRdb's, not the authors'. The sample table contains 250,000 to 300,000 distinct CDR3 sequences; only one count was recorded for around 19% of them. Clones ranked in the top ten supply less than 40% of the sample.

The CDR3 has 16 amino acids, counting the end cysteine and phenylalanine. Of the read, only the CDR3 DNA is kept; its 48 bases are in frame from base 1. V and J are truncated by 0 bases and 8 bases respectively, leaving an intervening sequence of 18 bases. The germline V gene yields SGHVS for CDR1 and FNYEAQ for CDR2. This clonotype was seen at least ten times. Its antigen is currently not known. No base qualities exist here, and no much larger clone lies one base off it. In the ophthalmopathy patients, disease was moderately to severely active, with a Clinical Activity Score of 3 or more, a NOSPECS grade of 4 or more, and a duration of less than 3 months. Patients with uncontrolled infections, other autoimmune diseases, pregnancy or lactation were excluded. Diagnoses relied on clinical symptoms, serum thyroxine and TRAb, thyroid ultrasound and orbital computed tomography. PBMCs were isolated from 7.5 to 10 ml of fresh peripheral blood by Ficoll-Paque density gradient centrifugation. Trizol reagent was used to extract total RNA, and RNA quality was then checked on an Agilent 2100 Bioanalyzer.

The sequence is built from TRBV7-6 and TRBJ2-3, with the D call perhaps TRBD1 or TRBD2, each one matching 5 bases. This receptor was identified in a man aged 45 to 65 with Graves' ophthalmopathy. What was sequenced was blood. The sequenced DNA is TGTGCCAGCAGCTTAGCTCCGCCCGGGACGGCCTTTACGCAGTATTTT. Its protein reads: CASSLAPPGTAFTQYF.